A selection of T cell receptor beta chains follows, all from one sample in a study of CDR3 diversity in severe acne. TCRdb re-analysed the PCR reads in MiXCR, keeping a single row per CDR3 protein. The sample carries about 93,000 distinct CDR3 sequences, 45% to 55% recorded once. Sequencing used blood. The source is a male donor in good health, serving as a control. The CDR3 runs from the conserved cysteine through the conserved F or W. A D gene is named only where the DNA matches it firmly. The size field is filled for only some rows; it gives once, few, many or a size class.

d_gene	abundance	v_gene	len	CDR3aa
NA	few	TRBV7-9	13	CASSLTEVYGYTF
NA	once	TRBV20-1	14	CSARMGRLDNVQYF
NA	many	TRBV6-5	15	CASSPGRHRNTEAFF
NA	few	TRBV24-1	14	CAYQGNVCNQPQHF
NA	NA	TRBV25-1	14	CASSLAAGKYEQYF
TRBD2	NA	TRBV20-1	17	CSARGTLAGGAGTEQYF
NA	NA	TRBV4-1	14	CASSLEPRAGEQYF
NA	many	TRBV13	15	CASSLRDSGANVLTF
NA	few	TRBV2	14	CASSEDGGVDGYTF
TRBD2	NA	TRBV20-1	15	CSARDLREGGKTQYF
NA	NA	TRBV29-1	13	CSVEAQGAGGYTF
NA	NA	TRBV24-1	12	CATSGQQDTQNF
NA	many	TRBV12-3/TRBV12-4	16	CASSLDVSRNTGELFF
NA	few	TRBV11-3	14	CASSQNLQLREAFF
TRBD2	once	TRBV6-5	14	CASRPGGSGHEQFF
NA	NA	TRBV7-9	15	CASSLGGYSSYEQYF
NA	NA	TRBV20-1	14	CSARRTSNNEKLFF
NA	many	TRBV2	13	CASSDASRGRYTF
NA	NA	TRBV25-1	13	CASSEIPTDTQYF
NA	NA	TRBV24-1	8	CATSDNIF
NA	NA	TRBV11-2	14	CASSLTPSEETQYF
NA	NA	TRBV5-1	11	CASRRKETQYF
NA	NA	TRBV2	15	CASSLTPGPHYGYTF
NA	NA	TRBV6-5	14	CASSYIYSNQPQHF
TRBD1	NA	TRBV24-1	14	CATSGSRGPLELFF
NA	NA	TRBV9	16	CASSVAEGRSNQPQHF
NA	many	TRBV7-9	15	CASSKGLAGSYEQYF
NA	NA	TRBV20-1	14	CSARTHKMGAEAFF
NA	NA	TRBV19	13	CASNNGQYTEAFF
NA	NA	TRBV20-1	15	CSASMGVRGSTEAFF
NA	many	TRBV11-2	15	CASSLEFQGQETQYF
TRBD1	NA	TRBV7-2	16	CASSPGTGAVSNEQFF
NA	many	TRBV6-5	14	CASSFSGIQETQYF
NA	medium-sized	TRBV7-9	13	CASSPPGLTASFF
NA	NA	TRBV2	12	CASSDSGYEQYF
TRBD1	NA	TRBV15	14	CATSRRQGGTEAFF
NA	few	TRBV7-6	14	CASSWGGSYNEQFF
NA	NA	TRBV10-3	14	CAISSEGDTGELFF
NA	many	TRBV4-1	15	CASSLQGERNTEAFF
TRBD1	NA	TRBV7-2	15	CASSPRTGTGETQYF
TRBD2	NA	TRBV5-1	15	CASSLWLAGGYEQYF
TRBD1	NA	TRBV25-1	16	CASRKRTGGNNQPQHF
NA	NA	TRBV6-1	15	CASSSDSSGANVLTF
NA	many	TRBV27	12	CASSLIGDEQFF
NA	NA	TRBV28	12	CASSPSHTTLHF
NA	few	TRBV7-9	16	CASSLVPGATGNTIYF
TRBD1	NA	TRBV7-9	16	CASSTRQGVSGNTIYF
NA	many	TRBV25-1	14	CASRDTSNNSPLHF
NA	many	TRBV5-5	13	CASSQDTYNEQFF
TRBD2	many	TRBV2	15	CASSPSGGLAYEQYF
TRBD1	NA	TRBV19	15	CASSPDRGINEKLFF
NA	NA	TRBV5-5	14	CAGSFRGSSYEQYF
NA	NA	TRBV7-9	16	CASSRSGTPNTGELFF
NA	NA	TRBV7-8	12	CASSSDSYGYTF
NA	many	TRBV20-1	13	CSAQGTSNQPQHF
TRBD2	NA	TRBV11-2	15	CASSTRTSGQETQYF
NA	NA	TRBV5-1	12	CASSLNTGELFF